Following are 27 T cell receptor beta chains from one sample sequenced in a study of blood T cell repertoires in COVID-19 (dated by TCRdb to about 2020). Library method: the immunoSEQ multiplex PCR assay. The source is immuneACCESS, and TCRdb retained only in-frame sequences with V and J called. Part of the clones is not carried over; for the studies checked, unresolved V genes explain less than half of this, and the remainder is unexplained. For this sample the table gives under 300,000 clones, of which around 86% were detected only once. Of the sample, 0.94% is held by the ten largest clones. Sequencing used peripheral blood. The receptors shown here come from a woman in her 40s who had recovered from COVID-19.

The chain combines TRBV9 with TRBJ2-5, with a possible D match to TRBD2 (6 bases). The V end lost 4 bases, the J end lost 1 base, and 17 bases lay between the germline ends. CDR1 is SGDLS and CDR2 is YYNGEE in the germline V gene. CDR3 length: 16 residues. The CDR3 DNA follows: TGTGCCAGCAGCCACCGGGACTTTACCCCCCAAGAGACCCAGTACTTC. Residues: CASSHRDFTPQETQYF.

The chain combines TRBV20-1 with TRBJ2-1; 11 nucleotides align to TRBD2. J was trimmed by 6 bases and V by 3 bases; bases with no gene match: 7. CDR1 and CDR2 from the germline V gene are DFQATT and SNEGSKA (reference sequence). This CDR3 is 15 amino acids long. CDR3 in amino acids: CSASKLAGAPNEQFF. DNA of the CDR3: TGCAGTGCTAGTAAACTAGCGGGAGCCCCCAATGAGCAGTTCTTC.

This sequence joins TRBV27 and TRBJ2-1; 11 bases fit TRBD2. CDR1 and CDR2 (germline): MNHEY, SMNVEV (reference sequence). With V trimmed by 3 bases and J by 9 bases, 7 bases remained unmatched. The CDR3 contains 15 residues. CDR3 DNA sequence: TGTGCCAGCAGTTTGAGTAGCGGGAGGGGAATTGAGCAGTTCTTC. Protein product: CASSLSSGRGIEQFF.

This clone was found many times. This rearrangement joins TRBV25-1 to TRBJ2-7, with 7 bases that match TRBD1. The CDR3 loop spans 14 amino acids. V lost 3 bases, J lost 7 bases, and 9 bases stayed unmatched. Germline loops: CDR1 MGHDK, CDR2 SYGVNS. CDR3 residues: CASSDKGGLREQYF. The CDR3 region has the DNA TGTGCCAGCAGTGACAAAGGGGGCCTGAGAGAGCAGTACTTC.

Regarding this clone: Distinct nucleotide sequences in the sample also encode this CDR3. The rearrangement links TRBV27 to TRBJ2-3, with a tentative D call TRBD2 (5 bases). CDR3 length equals 12 residues. V lost 3 bases, J lost 5 bases, and 6 bases lay in between. The germline V gene has CDR1 MNHEY and CDR2 SMNVEV (reference sequence). The CDR3 protein is CASSFRGDTQYF. The CDR3 coding sequence is TGTGCCAGCAGTTTCCGGGGAGATACGCAGTATTTT.

The chain carries TRBV15 and TRBJ1-2, with a tentative D call TRBD1 (5 bases). V dropped 3 bases and J dropped 5 bases, with 10 bases sitting between them. The germline gives CDR1 LNHNV, CDR2 YYDKDF (reference sequence). The CDR3 sequence is 13 residues long. CDR3 sequence reads: CATSRDKEYGYTF. CDR3 in DNA: TGTGCCACCAGCAGGGACAAAGAGTATGGCTACACCTTC.

The chain combines TRBV30 with TRBJ1-2; weak D call: TRBD1 (6 bases). Germline V gene data show CDR1 as GTSNPN and CDR2 as SVGIG (reference sequence). Trimming left V 1 base short and J 3 bases short, with 12 bases between. This CDR3 has 14 residues. The CDR3 protein is CAWSAGGAYYGYTF. In DNA form, the CDR3 reads TGTGCCTGGAGTGCGGGGGGCGCGTACTATGGCTACACCTTC.

The genes are TRBV12-3 or TRBV12-4 and TRBJ2-1, with 7 bases fitting TRBD2. Losses at the gene ends were 6 bases for V and 9 bases for J; bases not matched to a gene: 2. The CDR3 covers 11 residues. CDR3 DNA: TGTGCCAGCAGCCTAGCGGCTGAGCAGTTCTTC. Protein product: CASSLAAEQFF.

The V call is TRBV29-1, the J call TRBJ1-5; 8 bases line up with TRBD1. CDR3 length: 13 residues. Germline CDR1 reads SQVTM; CDR2 reads ANQGSEA. V was pared by 7 bases and J by 2 bases, with 4 bases of the junction left unmatched. The CDR3 here is CSALGQGNQPQHF. CDR3 nucleotide sequence: TGCAGCGCCTTGGGACAGGGCAATCAGCCCCAGCATTTT.

The chain carries TRBV15 and TRBJ2-2; TRBD2 agrees at 15 bases. The CDR3 runs 17 residues. Germline V gene lookup returns CDR1 LNHNV and CDR2 YYDKDF (reference sequence). V trimming: 3 bases; J trimming: 3 bases; junction bases outside the gene matches: 2. Written as DNA, the CDR3 is TGTGCCACCAGCAGTGGACTAGCGGGAGGGCACACCGGGGAGCTGTTTTTT. It is translated as CATSSGLAGGHTGELFF. Using reference TRBV15 and TRBJ2-2 for the parts outside the CDR3, the full variable domain is DAMVIQNPRYQVTQFGKPVTLSCSQTLNHNVMYWYQQKSSQAPKLLFHYYDKDFNNEADTPDNFQSRRPNTSFCFLDIRSPGLGDTAMYLCATSSGLAGGHTGELFFGEGSRLTVL.

The chain carries TRBV2 and TRBJ2-2; TRBD1 matches at 10 bases. This CDR3 spans 15 amino acids. CDR1 SNHLY and CDR2 FYNNEI come from the germline V gene. J gave up 4 bases and V 4 bases, and 3 bases lay outside the gene matches. The DNA of the CDR3 is TGTGCCAGCAGTGCAAGGGACAGGGGCACCGGGGAGCTGTTTTTT. Its translation: CASSARDRGTGELFF.

CDR3 sequence: CASSKQGSDYEQYF. The CDR3 coding sequence is TGTGCCAGTAGTAAACAGGGTAGTGACTACGAGCAGTACTTC. V gene TRBV19 combines with J gene TRBJ2-7; D perhaps matches TRBD1 (6 bases). Germline V gene lookup returns CDR1 LNHDA and CDR2 SQIVND (reference sequence). There are 14 residues in the CDR3. Trimming took off 4 bases at V and 3 bases at J, with 13 bases between the two ends.

In regard to this clone: Other DNA sequences within the sample encode an identical CDR3. The chain links TRBV29-1 to TRBJ2-7; 11 bases line up with TRBD1. The CDR3 runs to 12 residues. Germline CDR1 and CDR2: SQVTM and ANQGSEA. V lost 4 bases to trimming and J lost 5 bases; unmatched junction nucleotides: 1. The chain's CDR3 is CSVGTGGHEQYF. CDR3 DNA sequence: TGCAGCGTTGGGACAGGGGGCCACGAGCAGTACTTC.

The chain is built from TRBV5-4 and TRBJ2-3, with TRBD1 identical over 9 bases. The germline CDR1 and CDR2 sequences are SGHNT and YYREEE (reference sequence). The V and J ends lost 0 bases and 0 bases, in that order; junction bases with no gene match: 8. This CDR3 spans 18 amino acids. The CDR3 DNA is TGTGCCAGCAGCTTGGGTATGGGACAGGGAGCAAGCACAGATACGCAGTATTTT. Amino acids: CASSLGMGQGASTDTQYF.

The chain couples TRBV2 to TRBJ1-6, with TRBD1 identical over 10 bases. The V gene's germline CDR1 is SNHLY and CDR2 FYNNEI. The CDR3 contains 16 residues. V shed 9 bases and J 0 bases; nucleotides not matched to a gene: 5. In DNA, the CDR3 is TGTGCCAGGGGGACAGGGGACGGCTCCTATAATTCACCCCTCCACTTT. It specifies CARGTGDGSYNSPLHF. The full variable domain, its missing parts supplied by reference TRBV2 and TRBJ1-6, is EPEVTQTPSHQVTQMGQEVILRCVPISNHLYFYWYRQILGQKVEFLVSFYNNEISEKSEIFDDQFSVERPDGSNFTLKIRSTKLEDSAMYFCARGTGDGSYNSPLHFGNGTRLTVT.

The chain uses TRBV19 and TRBJ2-2; the match to TRBD2 covers 11 bases. This CDR3 is 16 amino acids long. Looked up from germline, CDR1 is LNHDA and CDR2 is SQIVND (reference sequence). The trim removed 7 bases at V and 8 bases at J, leaving 12 bases unmatched. The CDR3 loop is CASKRLDLAGGGELFF. DNA of the CDR3: TGTGCCAGTAAAAGATTGGACCTAGCGGGAGGAGGGGAGCTGTTTTTT.

V is TRBV4-2 and J is TRBJ2-7, with TRBD1 identical over 7 bases. This CDR3 has 16 amino acids. Germline CDR1 LGHNA, CDR2 YNFKEQ. V shed 0 bases and J 6 bases; nucleotides not matched to a gene: 11. The CDR3 reads CASSQDPPTGSSEQYF. The CDR3 DNA sequence: TGTGCCAGCAGCCAAGATCCACCGACAGGGTCATCCGAGCAGTACTTC.

This chain connects TRBV6-6 to TRBJ2-1; 7 bases line up with TRBD1. In germline, CDR1 is MNHNY, CDR2 SVGAGI (reference sequence). Trimming cost V 7 bases and J 15 bases; bases outside gene matches: 18. The CDR3 covers 14 residues. The CDR3 sequence: CASTHPTGSPVRFF. As DNA, the CDR3 is TGTGCCAGCACCCACCCGACAGGGAGTCCGGTTCGGTTCTTC.

The chain joins TRBV2 to TRBJ1-3; 7 nucleotides line up with TRBD1. CDR1 is SNHLY and CDR2 is FYNNEI in the germline V gene. The CDR3 has 17 residues. The ends lost 6 bases at V and 0 bases at J; junction bases unmatched: 11. CDR3 nucleotide sequence: TGTGCCAGCAGCGGTTGGCAGGGGGTCGGCTCTGGAAACACCATATATTTT. Its translation: CASSGWQGVGSGNTIYF.

This chain joins TRBV6-4 and TRBJ2-7, with a weak D call TRBD1 (5 bases). V lost 7 bases and J 0 bases, leaving 16 bases between the germline ends. Germline V gene sequence: CDR1 MRHNA, CDR2 SNTAGT. The CDR3 length is 15 residues. CDR3 nucleotides: TGTGCCAGCATCCGTGGGGCCAGAAACTCCTACGAGCAGTACTTC. Its protein is CASIRGARNSYEQYF.

Turning to this clone: At one end, the junction sequence differs from germline, possibly due to a read error. The CDR3 DNA follows: TGTGCTAGTGGCTTGGAAAGATCGGGCGAGCAGTACTTC. Encoded protein: CASGLERSGEQYF. This chain links TRBV12-5 with TRBJ2-7; D not certain. The germline gives CDR1 LGHNT, CDR2 FRNRAP. The CDR3 covers 13 residues.

This chain uses TRBV3-1 (or the pseudogene TRBV3-2) with TRBJ2-2; maybe TRBD1 (6 bases). CDR3 length: 15 amino acids. Germline loops: CDR1 LGHDT, CDR2 YNNKEL (reference sequence). V dropped 0 bases and J dropped 4 bases, with 9 bases sitting between them. The CDR3 spells CASSQEGGTTGELFF. CDR3 DNA: TGTGCCAGCAGCCAAGAAGGGGGTACCACCGGGGAGCTGTTTTTT.

J is TRBJ1-1 and V is TRBV30; D not certain. Germline loops: CDR1 GTSNPN, CDR2 SVGIG (reference sequence). Between the trimmed V and J ends, which lost 4 bases and 0 bases, there was a span of 9 bases. The CDR3 length is 13 residues. This CDR3 reads CAWKAELNTEAFF. CDR3 DNA sequence: TGTGCCTGGAAGGCGGAGCTGAACACTGAAGCTTTCTTT.

Only a few counts were recorded for this clone. The rearrangement joins TRBV24-1 to TRBJ2-7; tentatively, D is TRBD2 (5 bases). Trimming left V 3 bases short and J 9 bases short, with 17 bases between. The germline V gene has CDR1 KGHDR and CDR2 SFDVKD. CDR3 length: 14 amino acids. The CDR3 reads CATSDPTWRVGQYF. The DNA for the CDR3 is TGTGCCACCAGTGATCCCACCTGGCGGGTAGGGCAGTACTTC.

V usage is TRBV11-2 and J usage is TRBJ1-1; 9 bases map to TRBD1. CDR1 and CDR2 from the germline V gene are SGHAT and FQNNGV. The CDR3 loop spans 15 amino acids. The V gene end was trimmed by 4 bases and the J gene end by 3 bases; junction bases not matched to a gene: 6. The DNA for the CDR3 is TGTGCCAGCAGCTCCCAGGACAGGGGCGACACTGAAGCTTTCTTT. This translates into CASSSQDRGDTEAFF.

The table lists this clone with a count of one. The chain recombines TRBV3-1 (or the pseudogene TRBV3-2) with TRBJ2-7; maybe TRBD2 (6 bases). Germline V lookup: CDR1 LGHDT, CDR2 YNNKEL (reference sequence). With 1 base removed from V and 2 bases from J, the gap between germline ends came to 15 bases. The CDR3 is 16 amino acids. CDR3 loop: CASSQARPGTPYEQYF. The CDR3 DNA sequence: TGTGCCAGCAGCCAAGCGAGACCCGGGACTCCCTACGAGCAGTACTTC.

The chain is built from TRBV15 and TRBJ1-5, with a weak D call TRBD1 (5 bases). Germline CDR1 and CDR2: LNHNV and YYDKDF (reference sequence). V lost 2 bases and J 6 bases, leaving 17 bases between the germline ends. The CDR3 is 16 amino acids. In DNA form, the CDR3 reads TGTGCCACCAGCAGAACCCGACAGATCCTCCCTCAGCCCCAGCATTTT. Amino acids: CATSRTRQILPQPQHF. Full variable domain (outside the CDR3, taken from reference TRBV15 and TRBJ1-5): DAMVIQNPRYQVTQFGKPVTLSCSQTLNHNVMYWYQQKSSQAPKLLFHYYDKDFNNEADTPDNFQSRRPNTSFCFLDIRSPGLGDTAMYLCATSRTRQILPQPQHFGDGTRLSIL.